This T cell receptor beta chain was identified in a study of T cell changes during pregnancy in multiple sclerosis. Repertoires were generated with immunoSEQ multiplex PCR, while TCRdb's copy carries only in-frame clones and drops some. The sample lists tens of thousands of clones, more than 90% occurring once. Germline assignment: CDR1 LNHDA and CDR2 SQIVND (reference sequence). The CDR3 totals 15 residues. With V trimmed by 1 base and J by 7 bases, 4 bases remained unmatched. The V gene is TRBV19, the J gene TRBJ1-6; 7 nucleotides match TRBD1. This clonotype originated in a female donor in good health, enrolled as a control in a pregnancy study. The source material was CD4+ T cells from peripheral blood mononuclear cells, sampled in the second trimester of pregnancy. CDR3: CASSIGDRINSPLHF. The CDR3, as DNA: TGTGCCAGTAGTATAGGGGACAGAATAAATTCACCCCTCCACTTT.